Given below is one T cell receptor beta chain in context. A sample-barcoded 5' primer and a J-beta primer mix were used in a second PCR of about 6 to 11 cycles. TCRdb re-derived calls from the 5' RACE reads in MiXCR, one entry per CDR3 protein. Seen here are approximately 900,000 distinct CDR3 sequences, about 48% observed once, and the top ten hold around an eighth. Per-sample PBMC isolation yielded at least 6.5 million cells. The data were taken from a study of blood T cells in healthy people across ages. CDR3 length: 15 amino acids. Germline lookup yields CDR1 KGHDR and CDR2 SFDVKD. The germline V and J ends were trimmed by 3 bases and 9 bases, with 16 bases remaining between them.

This clonotype originated in a man aged 25 to 40 in good health. Sequencing was done on a sample of blood. The J gene is TRBJ2-2, the V gene TRBV24-1; no definite D call. The CDR3 region has the DNA TGTGCCACCAGTGATCCCCAACGGCAGTGCAGGGAGCTGTTTTTT. It yields the protein CATSDPQRQCRELFF.